This TCR beta chain was captured in a study of cytomegalovirus exposure and HLA in healthy donors. Study-wide background: An earlier analysis found 120 million or so unique TCR beta sequences from approximately 200 million T cells. General study points: Previous analysis showed most TCR beta V segments were productive about 87% or about 30% of the time. An analysis that was carried out later associated 15,000 to 20,000 TCR beta sequences with HLA alleles at 0.05 false discovery rate.

As concerns this clone: The antigen is unknown.

13 Jbeta primers and 60 Vbeta primers were used for the PCR. TCRdb keeps only in-frame clones here, not all; method: immunoSEQ multiplex PCR. The data show around 180,000 clones, about four fifths seen once. This CDR3 spans 17 amino acids. V was pared by 4 bases and J by 0 bases, with 9 bases of the junction left unmatched. CDR1 and CDR2 from the germline V gene are MDHEN and SYDVKM. This clonotype originated in a woman between 50 and 59 years old in good health and CMV-seronegative. Material: PBMCs. The rearrangement joins TRBV28 to TRBJ2-3, with TRBD2 identical over 8 bases. As DNA, the CDR3 is TGTGCCAGCAGTTCCTCCTATAGCGGGGAAAGCACAGATACGCAGTATTTT. It yields the protein CASSSSYSGESTDTQYF.